This is a list of T cell receptor beta chains from one sample in a study of beta chain features in type 1 diabetes. TCRdb's table, derived via immunoSEQ multiplex PCR, lists solely in-frame clones and lacks some. The sample lists some 250,000 clones, more than 11% occurring once. Sequenced sample: naive CD4+ T cells from blood. Source of these receptors: a man aged 30 to 45 with type 1 diabetes. Both conserved end residues are part of each CDR3. The order of the fields is D gene, J gene, V gene, clone size, CDR3 protein, CDR3 DNA. The D gene is left open where the match is weak. For some rows the clone size is stated as once, few or many, or as a class when expanded; others skip it.

>NA|TRBJ1-2|TRBV2|few
CASRAGLGGYTF
TGTGCCAGCAGAGCGGGTCTAGGTGGCTACACCTTC
>NA|TRBJ2-3|TRBV2|NA
CASSEVGEEGF
TGTGCCAGCAGTGAGGTGGGGGAGGAGGGTTTT
>NA|TRBJ2-3|TRBV7-9|NA
CASSQGPGSTDTQYF
TGTGCCAGCAGCCAGGGGCCGGGAAGCACAGATACGCAGTATTTT
>NA|TRBJ2-3|TRBV11-2|NA
CASNSLRNTDTQYF
TGTGCCAGCAACTCTCTGAGGAACACAGATACGCAGTATTTT
>NA|TRBJ2-4|TRBV6-5|few
CASSYSSQGGKNIQYF
TGTGCCAGCAGTTACTCGAGTCAGGGGGGCAAAAACATTCAGTACTTC
>TRBD1|TRBJ1-6|TRBV5-4|NA
CASSPRGQMNSPLHF
TGTGCCAGCAGCCCCAGGGGGCAGATGAATTCACCCCTCCACTTT
>TRBD1|TRBJ2-1|TRBV27|NA
CASRTGQGGNEQFF
TGTGCCAGCAGAACGGGACAGGGTGGTAATGAGCAGTTCTTC
>TRBD1|TRBJ1-6|TRBV7-8|few
CASSLAVGQGSPLHF
TGTGCCAGCAGCTTAGCGGTCGGACAGGGTTCACCCCTCCACTTT
>NA|TRBJ2-1|TRBV7-9|NA
CASSPQGEQFF
TGTGCCAGCAGCCCTCAGGGTGAGCAGTTCTTC
>TRBD1|TRBJ2-6|TRBV5-1|NA
CASSLGQFSGANVLTF
TGCGCCAGCAGCCTGGGACAGTTCTCTGGGGCCAACGTCCTGACTTTC
>TRBD1|TRBJ1-1|TRBV29-1|NA
CSVQWTGQTEAFF
TGCAGCGTCCAATGGACAGGGCAGACTGAAGCTTTCTTT
>TRBD2|TRBJ2-3|TRBV7-2|NA
CASRPLAGLTDTQYF
TGTGCCAGCCGACCCTTAGCGGGACTCACAGATACGCAGTATTTT
>TRBD2|TRBJ2-2|TRBV10-3|few
CASSGGANTGELFF
TGTGCCAGTAGCGGGGGGGCCAACACCGGGGAGCTGTTTTTT
>TRBD1|TRBJ2-7|TRBV5-1|few
CASSSTGTGYEQYF
TGCGCCAGCAGCTCAACCGGGACAGGGTACGAGCAGTACTTC
>NA|TRBJ2-7|TRBV27|NA
CASSPDYYEQYF
TGTGCCAGCAGCCCTGACTACTACGAGCAGTACTTC
>NA|TRBJ1-4|TRBV4-1|few
CASSQGIANEKLFF
TGCGCCAGCAGCCAGGGCATAGCTAATGAAAAACTGTTTTTT
>TRBD1|TRBJ1-2|TRBV9|NA
CASSVGQGKNYGYTF
TGTGCCAGCAGCGTCGGACAGGGGAAGAACTATGGCTACACCTTC
>TRBD1|TRBJ1-5|TRBV30|few
CAWSVPPTTGPNQPQHF
TGTGCCTGGAGTGTACCCCCCACGACAGGGCCCAATCAGCCCCAGCATTTT
>NA|TRBJ2-5|TRBV5-1|NA
CASSLGSEETQYF
TGCGCCAGCAGCCTGGGGAGTGAGGAGACCCAGTACTTC
>TRBD1|TRBJ1-3|TRBV10-3|few
CASTTAGSGQGGGNTIYF
TGTGCCTCAACAACGGCTGGATCGGGCCAGGGGGGAGGAAACACCATATATTTT
>TRBD1|TRBJ1-4|TRBV30|NA
CAWSRQGRVPSPGATNEKLFF
TGTGCCTGGAGCAGACAGGGGCGAGTTCCGTCCCCGGGGGCAACTAATGAAAAACTGTTTTTT
>NA|TRBJ1-2|TRBV7-9|NA
CASSLGFRGYTF
TGTGCCAGCAGCTTAGGATTCCGGGGCTACACCTTC
>TRBD2|TRBJ2-1|TRBV6-5|NA
CASTGTSGYNEQFF
TGTGCCAGCACCGGGACTAGCGGCTACAATGAGCAGTTCTTC
>NA|TRBJ2-5|TRBV6-5|NA
CASSPIRGRETQYF
TGTGCCAGCAGCCCCATCCGGGGTAGGGAGACCCAGTACTTC
>TRBD1|TRBJ2-1|TRBV6-5|few
CASRQGGEQFF
TGTGCCAGCAGACAGGGGGGTGAGCAGTTCTTC
>TRBD1|TRBJ1-2|TRBV30|once
CAWVGQGAGGYTF
TGTGCCTGGGTGGGACAGGGGGCGGGTGGCTACACCTTC
>NA|TRBJ2-7|TRBV6-5|NA
CASIGGPTYEQYF
TGTGCCAGCATTGGCGGCCCAACCTACGAGCAGTACTTC
>NA|TRBJ2-1|TRBV2|NA
CASSVSLSYNEQFF
TGTGCCAGCAGTGTGTCCCTCTCCTACAATGAGCAGTTCTTC
>TRBD1|TRBJ1-2|TRBV18|NA
CASSPLGQSDYGYTF
TGTGCCAGCTCACCCCTGGGACAGTCAGACTATGGCTACACCTTC
>TRBD1|TRBJ1-3|TRBV29-1|once
CSAGQHTGNTIYF
TGCAGCGCGGGACAGCACACAGGAAACACCATATATTTT
>TRBD1|TRBJ1-1|TRBV6-1|NA
CASRGTGSTEAFF
TGTGCCAGCAGGGGGACAGGGAGCACTGAAGCTTTCTTT
>TRBD1|TRBJ2-2|TRBV19|NA
CASSMDRDTGELFF
TGTGCCAGTAGTATGGACAGGGACACCGGGGAGCTGTTTTTT
>NA|TRBJ1-3|TRBV29-1|NA
CSVEVWLSGNTIYF
TGCAGCGTTGAAGTTTGGCTCTCTGGAAACACCATATATTTT
>NA|TRBJ2-7|TRBV5-6|NA
CASSLRATKEQYF
TGTGCCAGCAGCCTGAGGGCCACCAAGGAGCAGTACTTC
>NA|TRBJ2-1|TRBV5-1|NA
CASSLVGEQFF
TGCGCCAGCAGCTTGGTCGGTGAGCAGTTCTTC
>NA|TRBJ2-7|TRBV5-1|few
CASTFGQQTGEQYF
TGCGCCAGCACCTTTGGACAGCAAACAGGCGAGCAGTACTTC
>NA|TRBJ1-6|TRBV5-6|NA
CASNGQNNSPLHF
TGTGCCAGCAACGGACAGAATAATTCACCCCTCCACTTT
>NA|TRBJ1-2|TRBV18|NA
CASSPPSGDSYGYTF
TGTGCCAGCTCACCGCCGTCAGGGGATAGCTATGGCTACACCTTC